A single sample is the source of the 25 T cell receptor beta chains below, sequenced in a study of blood T cell repertoires in COVID-19. Repertoires were generated with immunoSEQ multiplex PCR, while TCRdb's copy carries only in-frame clones and drops some. This table holds about 44,000 clones, roughly 87% found once. Sample: peripheral blood. Receptors originate from an elderly woman in a cohort sampled during active or convalescent COVID-19.

The V and J genes are TRBV19 and TRBJ1-3; D is ambiguous. The V end lost 3 bases, the J end lost 9 bases, and 6 bases lay between the germline ends. This CDR3 has 11 amino acids. Per the germline V gene, CDR1 is LNHDA and CDR2 is SQIVND (reference sequence). The CDR3 DNA reads as TGTGCCAGTAGTATTATGCGCACCATATATTTT. This gives the protein CASSIMRTIYF. Full variable domain (remainder filled in from reference TRBV19 and TRBJ1-3): DGGITQSPKYLFRKEGQNVTLSCEQNLNHDAMYWYRQDPGQGLRLIYYSQIVNDFQKGDIAEGYSVSREKKESFPLTVTSAQKNPTAFYLCASSIMRTIYFGEGSWLTVV.

This chain links TRBV5-1 with TRBJ2-5; 11 bases map to TRBD2. Germline V CDR1 and CDR2: SGHRS, YFSETQ. The CDR3 totals 16 residues. V gave up 0 bases and J gave up 3 bases; unmatched junction bases: 4. CDR3 amino acids: CASSLVLAGGEETQYF. The CDR3 DNA is TGCGCCAGCAGCTTGGTTCTAGCGGGGGGTGAAGAGACCCAGTACTTC.

A single count supports this clone. The V gene is TRBV30, the J gene TRBJ2-3; D might be TRBD2 (6 bases). This CDR3 contains 15 residues. Germline assignment: CDR1 GTSNPN and CDR2 SVGIG (reference sequence). V dropped 0 bases and J dropped 7 bases, with 17 bases sitting between them. The CDR3 region has the DNA TGTGCCTGGAGTGTAGGCGGGGCGCCCTCCTATACGCAGTATTTT. Translating it yields CAWSVGGAPSYTQYF.

V gene TRBV6-2 or TRBV6-3 combines with J gene TRBJ1-4, with 7 nucleotides matching TRBD1. The V gene's germline CDR1 is MNHEY and CDR2 SVGEGT. The trim removed 5 bases at V and 5 bases at J, leaving 14 bases unmatched. The CDR3 covers 17 residues. In DNA form, the CDR3 reads TGTGCCAGCAGTCGCCCTCCCTCCAGGGGGACCAATGAAAAACTGTTTTTT. This gives the protein CASSRPPSRGTNEKLFF.

The genes are TRBV7-2 and TRBJ2-7, with D possibly matching TRBD2 (5 bases). Germline V gives CDR1 SGHTA, CDR2 FQGNSA. The CDR3 runs 13 residues. The V and J ends lost 3 bases and 0 bases respectively, with 6 bases between them. The CDR3 region has the DNA TGTGCCAGCAGCTTTGGGAGCTCCTACGAGCAGTACTTC. This translates into CASSFGSSYEQYF.

The V and J genes are TRBV10-1 and TRBJ1-5; no clear D gene. Between the trimmed V and J ends, which lost 3 bases and 0 bases, there was a span of 18 bases. The V gene's germline CDR1 is WNHNN and CDR2 SYGVQD (reference sequence). The CDR3 has 18 residues. CDR3 residues: CASSENEEVRYSNQPQHF. As DNA, the CDR3 is TGCGCCAGCAGTGAAAATGAAGAGGTACGGTATAGCAATCAGCCCCAGCATTTT.

The chain joins TRBV24-1 to TRBJ1-3, with D uncertain. V lost 4 bases and J lost 0, with 9 bases in between. The CDR3 has 15 residues. Germline V lookup: CDR1 KGHDR, CDR2 SFDVKD. CDR3 bases: TGTGCCACCAGTGACCCTCGGAGCTCTGGAAACACCATATATTTT. It codes for CATSDPRSSGNTIYF.

This clone showed up just a few times. The rearrangement uses TRBV19 and TRBJ2-7; 11 bases fit TRBD2. Germline CDR1 reads LNHDA; CDR2 reads SQIVND (reference sequence). CDR3 length equals 14 residues. V shed 3 bases and J 3 bases; nucleotides not matched to a gene: 1. The CDR3 region is CASSMTSGNYEQYF. The DNA for the CDR3 is TGTGCCAGTAGTATGACTAGCGGGAACTACGAGCAGTACTTC.

The genes are TRBV28 and TRBJ1-5; tentative D call: TRBD1 (5 bases). The CDR3 is 14 amino acids. V lost 6 bases to trimming and J lost 7 bases, with 16 bases between them. The germline V gene has CDR1 MDHEN and CDR2 SYDVKM. As DNA, the CDR3 is TGTGCCAGCAGCCCCGTACAGGAATGGCAGCCCCAGCATTTT. It translates to CASSPVQEWQPQHF. The full variable domain, with the rest looked up from reference TRBV28 and TRBJ1-5, is DVKVTQSSRYLVKRTGEKVFLECVQDMDHENMFWYRQDPGLGLRLIYFSYDVKMKEKGDIPEGYSVSREKKERFSLILESASTNQTSMYLCASSPVQEWQPQHFGDGTRLSIL.

The rearrangement joins TRBV5-6 to TRBJ2-1; 8 bases align to TRBD1. Trimming removed 0 bases from V and 6 bases from J; junction bases left unmatched: 5. This CDR3 region has 15 residues. CDR1 is SGHDT, CDR2 YYEEEE, per germline. Written as DNA, the CDR3 is TGTGCCAGCAGCTTGGGTGGACAGGGAGGCAATGAGCAGTTCTTC. It codes for CASSLGGQGGNEQFF. Filled out from reference TRBV5-6 and TRBJ2-1, the complete variable domain reads DAGVTQSPTHLIKTRGQQVTLRCSPKSGHDTVSWYQQALGQGPQFIFQYYEEEERQRGNFPDRFSGHQFPNYSSELNVNALLLGDSALYLCASSLGGQGGNEQFFGPGTRLTVL.

The count of this clone is one. This chain joins TRBV5-4 and TRBJ2-7, with 9 bases fitting TRBD2. This CDR3 has 18 residues. V shed 2 bases and J 5 bases; nucleotides not matched to a gene: 17. In germline, CDR1 is SGHNT, CDR2 YYREEE (reference sequence). This chain's CDR3 is CASSFPFSGGRDHHEQYF. The CDR3 DNA reads as TGTGCCAGCAGCTTCCCCTTCTCTGGCGGGAGGGACCACCACGAGCAGTACTTC.

V gene TRBV30 combines with J gene TRBJ1-5, with 8 bases that match TRBD1. The V and J ends lost 5 bases and 1 base, in that order; junction bases with no gene match: 4. The CDR3 is 14 amino acids. Germline V CDR1 and CDR2: GTSNPN, SVGIG (reference sequence). The CDR3 bases are TGTGCCTGGTCTAGGACAGGGAGCAATCAGCCCCAGCATTTT. The encoded protein is CAWSRTGSNQPQHF.

The J gene is TRBJ2-7, the V gene TRBV7-6; 8 bases align to TRBD2. The length of the CDR3 is 14 residues. The V segment lost 5 bases and the J segment 5 bases; nucleotides outside the gene matches: 8. Per the germline V gene, CDR1 is SGHVS and CDR2 is FNYEAQ. The CDR3 bases are TGTGCCAGCAGCCCCGGCGGGGGGAAGGACGAGCAGTACTTC. This sequence encodes CASSPGGGKDEQYF.

This chain connects TRBV30 to TRBJ1-6; D gene unclear. Trimming took 1 base from V and 9 from J, leaving 13 bases between them. Per germline, CDR1 GTSNPN and CDR2 SVGIG (reference sequence). The CDR3 is made up of 14 amino acids. CDR3 coding DNA: TGTGCCTGGAGTGGTATGGGCCGGGGTTCACCCCTCCACTTT. Translated: CAWSGMGRGSPLHF.

The rearrangement links TRBV6-5 to TRBJ2-6; TRBD2 might be the D (5 bases). V was trimmed by 0 bases and J by 3 bases, leaving 9 bases between them. Germline CDR1 MNHEY, CDR2 SVGAGI. This CDR3 region has 16 residues. CDR3 residues: CASSYSPGVGANVLTF. The CDR3 region has the DNA TGTGCCAGCAGTTACTCTCCCGGGGTTGGGGCCAACGTCCTGACTTTC.

The genes are TRBV11-2 and TRBJ2-1; 8 bases agree with TRBD2. V shed 1 base, J shed 4 bases, and the junction held 6 bases outside the gene matches. The CDR3 runs to 16 residues. Germline V gives CDR1 SGHAT, CDR2 FQNNGV. CDR3 protein: CASSLVAGGRYNEQFF. CDR3 coding DNA: TGTGCCAGCAGCTTAGTTGCGGGGGGCAGGTACAATGAGCAGTTCTTC.

This chain uses TRBV6-5 with TRBJ1-1, with D possibly matching TRBD1 (5 bases). CDR1 MNHEY and CDR2 SVGAGI come from the germline V gene. The CDR3 runs 13 residues. Trimming removed 5 bases from V and 7 bases from J, with 14 bases in between. In DNA, the CDR3 is TGTGCCAGCAGTCGTGGGGGGGGAGGTGAAGCTTTCTTT. Translating it yields CASSRGGGGEAFF.

V usage is TRBV18 and J usage is TRBJ1-2, with D possibly TRBD1 on 5 matching bases. The CDR3 extends over 15 amino acids. The germline gives CDR1 KGHSH, CDR2 LQKENI. V lost 2 bases and J lost 8, with 18 bases in between. The CDR3 spells CASSPSETARRGYTF. CDR3 DNA: TGTGCCAGCTCACCATCAGAGACAGCACGCAGAGGCTACACCTTC.

This chain joins TRBV18 and TRBJ1-2; D might be TRBD1 (6 bases). Per germline, CDR1 KGHSH and CDR2 LQKENI. V lost 6 bases to trimming and J lost 5 bases, with 16 bases between them. CDR3 size: 14 residues. For the CDR3, the DNA is TGTGCCAGCTCTCCAAGCGGACAGCCTTATGGCTACACCTTC. It is translated as CASSPSGQPYGYTF.

V and J are TRBV18 and TRBJ2-3, with TRBD2 as a possible D gene (6 bases). The CDR3 is 15 amino acids. The germline V and J ends were trimmed by 1 base and 3 bases, with 11 bases remaining between them. Per the germline V gene, CDR1 is KGHSH and CDR2 is LQKENI. The chain's CDR3 is CASSPRRAQTDTQYF. The CDR3, as DNA: TGTGCCAGCTCACCACGGAGGGCGCAGACAGATACGCAGTATTTT.

In its sample, this clone was seen a few times. The rearrangement uses TRBV4-2 and TRBJ2-7, with 10 bases matching TRBD2. Germline CDR1 is LGHNA and CDR2 is YNFKEQ. J was trimmed by 2 bases and V by 1 base; bases with no gene match: 2. The CDR3 contains 15 residues. The CDR3 is CASSQGLAGAYEQYF. In DNA form, the CDR3 reads TGTGCCAGCAGCCAAGGCCTAGCGGGGGCCTACGAGCAGTACTTC.

This chain links TRBV19 with TRBJ1-5; D is uncertain. The CDR3 covers 13 residues. Germline V gene sequence: CDR1 LNHDA, CDR2 SQIVND (reference sequence). Deletions cut 6 bases from V and 0 bases from J, with 6 bases between. The CDR3, as DNA: TGTGCCAGTAGGTCAAATAGCAATCAGCCCCAGCATTTT. It yields the protein CASRSNSNQPQHF.

The J gene is TRBJ2-5, the V gene TRBV7-2, with TRBD2 matching 12 bases. Trimming took 4 bases from V and 5 from J; bases not matched to a gene: 8. Germline assignment: CDR1 SGHTA and CDR2 FQGNSA. This CDR3 contains 16 residues. CDR3 nucleotides: TGTGCCAGCAGCTGGACGACTAGCGGGGGCAGCGAGACCCAGTACTTC. Translating gives CASSWTTSGGSETQYF.

CDR3 residues: CASSLAFKNTEAFF. The DNA for the CDR3 is TGTGCCAGCAGTCTGGCTTTCAAGAACACTGAAGCTTTCTTT. The rearrangement joins TRBV27 to TRBJ1-1; the D is unclear. The CDR3 extends over 14 amino acids. Trimming pared 5 bases from V and 1 base from J, leaving 11 bases between. Germline V gives CDR1 MNHEY, CDR2 SMNVEV (reference sequence).

There are a few counts of this clone. The chain recombines TRBV9 with TRBJ2-2; D gene unclear. With 4 bases removed from V and 5 bases from J, the gap between germline ends came to 21 bases. The CDR3 is 17 amino acids. Germline CDR1 reads SGDLS; CDR2 reads YYNGEE. The CDR3 nucleotides read TGTGCCAGCAGCACCTCGACTGGCATCTCTTTGACCGGGGAGCTGTTTTTT. Its protein is CASSTSTGISLTGELFF.